The 29 T cell receptor beta chains given below trace back to one sample, sequenced in a study of cytomegalovirus exposure and HLA in healthy donors. This PCR relied on a set of 60 Vbeta primers and 13 Jbeta primers. Sequencing used immunoSEQ multiplex PCR; TCRdb keeps in-frame clones, though not all of them. The table has 150,000 to 200,000 clones, 80% seen once. The sample consisted of PBMCs. The origin of the receptors is a woman in her thirties or forties in good health and CMV-seronegative.

The genes are TRBV5-1 and TRBJ1-1; the match to TRBD1 covers 12 bases. The germline CDR1 and CDR2 sequences are SGHRS and YFSETQ. The V segment lost 4 bases and the J segment 4 bases; nucleotides outside the gene matches: 5. CDR3 length: 15 amino acids. The CDR3 nucleotides are TGCGCCAGCAGCAAGGGACAGGGGGCGTTCACTGAAGCTTTCTTT. Encoded protein: CASSKGQGAFTEAFF.

For the CDR3, the DNA is TGTGCCAGCAGTTTCCAGGGGATGAGCTATGGCTACACCTTC. Its protein product is CASSFQGMSYGYTF. The J gene is TRBJ1-2, the V gene TRBV27; D is perhaps TRBD1 (6 bases). Trimming took 3 bases from V and 4 from J, leaving 12 bases between them. Germline CDR1 is MNHEY and CDR2 is SMNVEV (reference sequence). There are 14 residues in the CDR3.

This clone was seen only a few times. The genes are TRBV6-5 and TRBJ1-2; D unclear. The CDR3 is 15 residues long. V dropped 2 bases and J dropped 5 bases, with 15 bases sitting between them. Per germline, CDR1 MNHEY and CDR2 SVGAGI. CDR3 sequence (DNA): TGTGCCAGCAGTTACCTAGAGAACGCTGGGTATGGCTACACCTTC. It translates to CASSYLENAGYGYTF.

The chain is built from TRBV6-5 and TRBJ2-2; D is uncertain. The CDR3 spans 13 residues. Germline V gene data show CDR1 as MNHEY and CDR2 as SVGAGI. Trimming took off 5 bases at V and 6 bases at J, with 10 bases between the two ends. The CDR3, as DNA: TGTGCCAGCAGTCCCTCTGAGCCCGGGGAGCTGTTTTTT. Its translation is CASSPSEPGELFF.

J is TRBJ1-1 and V is TRBV7-9; D is perhaps TRBD1 (6 bases). The CDR3 covers 14 residues. V was cut by 5 bases and J by 2 bases, with 12 bases left in between. Germline V lookup: CDR1 SEHNR, CDR2 FQNEAQ (reference sequence). CDR3 DNA: TGTGCCAGCAGCGCCCAGGGGTTAAACACTGAAGCTTTCTTT. This translates into CASSAQGLNTEAFF.

The chain has TRBV14 and TRBJ1-2; possible D gene TRBD1, 6 bases. CDR1 SGHDN and CDR2 FVKESK come from the germline V gene. There are 15 residues in the CDR3. V dropped 4 bases and J dropped 5 bases, with 17 bases sitting between them. CDR3 DNA: TGTGCCAGCAGCCCTCTGGGGGCCCGGAGGTATGGCTACACCTTC. Amino acid sequence: CASSPLGARRYGYTF.

The J gene is TRBJ1-1, the V gene TRBV12-5, with D hard to call. V gave up 0 bases and J gave up 10 bases, with 6 bases separating them. The CDR3 contains 11 residues. The germline gives CDR1 LGHNT, CDR2 FRNRAP. CDR3 DNA sequence: TGTGCTAGTGGTTTGGTTAGCGGAGCTTTCTTT. Encoded protein: CASGLVSGAFF.

This clone was observed once. V and J are TRBV2 and TRBJ2-6; 7 bases are shared with TRBD1. V shed 6 bases and J 0 bases; nucleotides not matched to a gene: 8. Germline-derived CDR1 and CDR2 are SNHLY and FYNNEI. The CDR3 is 17 amino acids. The CDR3 nucleotides are TGTGCCAGCAGACTATCGACAGGGTACTCTGGGGCCAACGTCCTGACTTTC. Protein: CASRLSTGYSGANVLTF.

This clone was detected only once. This rearrangement joins TRBV5-4 to TRBJ2-1; 8 nucleotides agree with TRBD2. CDR1 is SGHNT, CDR2 YYREEE, per germline (reference sequence). The CDR3 covers 15 residues. The J segment lost 1 base and the V segment lost 7 bases, leaving 7 bases of the junction unmatched. The CDR3 DNA reads TGTGCCAGCTCGTTAGCGGGAATTTCCTACAATGAGCAGTTCTTC. Protein: CASSLAGISYNEQFF. The whole variable domain, filled in from reference TRBV5-4 and TRBJ2-1, reads ETGVTQSPTHLIKTRGQQVTLRCSSQSGHNTVSWYQQALGQGPQFIFQYYREEENGRGNFPPRFSGLQFPNYSSELNVNALELDDSALYLCASSLAGISYNEQFFGPGTRLTVL.

V is TRBV6-5 and J is TRBJ2-2; a weak D match, TRBD2 (6 bases). Trimming stripped 6 bases from V and 7 bases from J, with 15 bases between. The CDR3 length is 14 residues. Germline assignment: CDR1 MNHEY and CDR2 SVGAGI. CDR3 region: CASSRTSIGGELFF. CDR3 sequence (DNA): TGTGCCAGCAGCCGAACTAGCATCGGCGGGGAGCTGTTTTTT.

A single count supports this clone. This chain joins TRBV30 and TRBJ2-2; D possibly corresponds to TRBD1 (5 bases). V was shortened by 2 bases and J by 12 bases, with 22 bases between the two germline ends. This CDR3 region has 15 residues. Germline CDR1 is GTSNPN and CDR2 is SVGIG (reference sequence). The CDR3 region has the DNA TGTGCCTGGAGTAGGGGCAGGGCCGGGCAAGGAAAGCTGTTTTTT. This codes for CAWSRGRAGQGKLFF.

The gene calls are TRBV9 and TRBJ2-2, with D tentatively TRBD2 (5 bases). The CDR3 consists of 15 residues. V lost 0 bases to trimming and J lost 2 bases, with 8 bases between them. Germline CDR1 reads SGDLS; CDR2 reads YYNGEE. CDR3 DNA sequence: TGTGCCAGCAGCGTAGGAGGGTCTAACACCGGGGAGCTGTTTTTT. Amino acids: CASSVGGSNTGELFF.

V gene TRBV19 combines with J gene TRBJ2-7; D might be TRBD2 (6 bases). CDR1 and CDR2 from the germline V gene are LNHDA and SQIVND (reference sequence). Trimming stripped 4 bases from V and 0 bases from J, with 13 bases between. The CDR3 is 15 amino acids. CDR3 in DNA: TGTGCCAGTAGTACGAGGGGAGGAGGCTCCTACGAGCAGTACGTC. It yields the protein CASSTRGGGSYEQYV.

This clone showed up just once. The gene calls are TRBV9 and TRBJ2-7; TRBD1 might be the D (5 bases). With 3 bases removed from V and 3 bases from J, the gap between germline ends came to 16 bases. This CDR3 is 15 amino acids long. The germline gives CDR1 SGDLS, CDR2 YYNGEE. CDR3 sequence: CASSDLPGTGYEQYF. In DNA, the CDR3 is TGTGCCAGCAGCGACCTGCCAGGTACAGGCTACGAGCAGTACTTC.

The chain recombines TRBV7-2 with TRBJ1-6; D is undetermined. The CDR3 is made up of 12 amino acids. V shed 2 bases and J shed 10 bases, with 6 bases lying between them. The germline CDR1 and CDR2 sequences are SGHTA and FQGNSA. CDR3: CASSLILSPLHF. CDR3 coding DNA: TGTGCCAGCAGCTTAATTCTCTCACCCCTCCACTTT.

As DNA, the CDR3 is TGTGCCTGGAGTGTACAGGGGATGACTGAAGCTTTCTTT. Amino acid sequence: CAWSVQGMTEAFF. The gene calls are TRBV30 and TRBJ1-1, with 7 positions matching TRBD1. The CDR3 is made up of 13 amino acids. The ends lost 0 bases at V and 5 bases at J; junction bases unmatched: 3. Germline V gives CDR1 GTSNPN, CDR2 SVGIG (reference sequence).

The chain is built from TRBV9 and TRBJ1-1, with 8 positions matching TRBD1. Germline CDR1 and CDR2: SGDLS and YYNGEE. This CDR3 contains 14 residues. The ends lost 4 bases at V and 3 bases at J; junction bases unmatched: 5. The CDR3 loop is CASSPDRGHTEAFF. The CDR3 region has the DNA TGTGCCAGCAGCCCCGACAGGGGCCACACTGAAGCTTTCTTT.

The chain is built from TRBV27 and TRBJ2-1, with D possibly TRBD2 on 5 matching bases. Trimming removed 0 bases from V and 5 bases from J, with 8 bases in between. The germline V gene has CDR1 MNHEY and CDR2 SMNVEV (reference sequence). This CDR3 is built from 14 residues. CDR3 in amino acids: CASSLSSADNEQFF. The DNA for the CDR3 is TGTGCCAGCAGTTTATCCTCAGCGGACAATGAGCAGTTCTTC.

The gene calls are TRBV9 and TRBJ2-2, with D perhaps matching TRBD2 (6 bases). V lost 6 bases, J lost 1 base, and 19 bases lay in between. Germline CDR1 reads SGDLS; CDR2 reads YYNGEE. The CDR3 consists of 17 residues. CDR3 DNA: TGTGCCAGCATCCCATTGGGGATTAGCGGGAACACCGGGGAGCTGTTTTTT. This codes for CASIPLGISGNTGELFF.

The J gene is TRBJ2-5, the V gene TRBV5-1; D gene uncertain. This CDR3 region has 14 residues. Per the germline V gene, CDR1 is SGHRS and CDR2 is YFSETQ. Deletions cut 4 bases from V and 1 base from J, with 11 bases between. The CDR3 region has the DNA TGCGCCAGCAGCCTTCAGTCATTCCAAGAGACCCAGTACTTC. This encodes CASSLQSFQETQYF.

The chain uses TRBV6-5 and TRBJ1-3; TRBD1 is a possible D gene (6 bases). Trimming removed 6 bases at V and 3 bases at J, with 15 bases between. Germline assignment: CDR1 MNHEY and CDR2 SVGAGI. This CDR3 contains 15 residues. CDR3 DNA sequence: TGTGCCAGCAGCCGAACCGGGACAAGTGGAAACACCATATATTTT. Its protein is CASSRTGTSGNTIYF.

J is TRBJ2-5 and V is TRBV30, with 10 bases fitting TRBD2. CDR3 length: 15 amino acids. After removal of 4 bases from V and 4 bases from J, the junction contained 9 bases not matched to a gene. Germline loops: CDR1 GTSNPN, CDR2 SVGIG (reference sequence). The CDR3 is CAWNGVAGGLETQYF. The CDR3 bases are TGTGCCTGGAACGGAGTAGCGGGGGGCTTAGAGACCCAGTACTTC. The variable domain in full, completed from reference TRBV30 and TRBJ2-5, reads SQTIHQWPATLVQPVGSPLSLECTVEGTSNPNLYWYRQAAGRGLQLLFYSVGIGQISSEVPQNLSASRPQDRQFILSSKKLLLSDSGFYLCAWNGVAGGLETQYFGPGTRLLVL.

The V and J genes are TRBV9 and TRBJ2-3; 10 bases are a match to TRBD2. From germline, CDR1 is SGDLS and CDR2 YYNGEE. This CDR3 contains 17 residues. The V segment lost 4 bases and the J segment 0 bases; nucleotides outside the gene matches: 8. CDR3 in amino acids: CASSTPGLALSTDTQYF. CDR3 in DNA: TGTGCCAGCAGCACTCCGGGACTAGCGCTAAGCACAGATACGCAGTATTTT.

The chain links TRBV18 to TRBJ2-7, with D possibly being TRBD1 (6 bases). This CDR3 comprises 13 residues. The germline V gene has CDR1 KGHSH and CDR2 LQKENI. V was clipped by 4 bases and J by 3 bases, with 10 bases between them. Written as DNA, the CDR3 is TGTGCCAGCTCACAGATCAGGGGCTACGAGCAGTACGTC. Amino acid sequence: CASSQIRGYEQYV.

V is TRBV9 and J is TRBJ2-2; D gene uncertain. The CDR3 contains 14 residues. In germline, CDR1 is SGDLS, CDR2 YYNGEE. V was pared by 0 bases and J by 0 bases, with 3 bases between. CDR3: CASSVAANTGELFF. The DNA for the CDR3 is TGTGCCAGCAGCGTAGCAGCGAACACCGGGGAGCTGTTTTTT.

This chain joins TRBV9 and TRBJ1-1; D is unclear. V was trimmed by 0 bases and J by 11 bases, leaving 14 bases between them. The CDR3 has 13 residues. Germline loops: CDR1 SGDLS, CDR2 YYNGEE. In DNA, the CDR3 is TGTGCCAGCAGCGTAGCTACGGCAGGTAATGCTTTCTTT. Translation gives CASSVATAGNAFF.

J is TRBJ1-2 and V is TRBV27; weak D call: TRBD1 (6 bases). CDR3 length: 14 amino acids. The V end was cut by 0 bases, the J end by 7 bases, with 12 bases between. Germline CDR1 MNHEY, CDR2 SMNVEV (reference sequence). This chain's CDR3 is CASSLSGGRFGYTF. Here the CDR3 DNA reads TGTGCCAGCAGTTTATCGGGGGGGCGCTTTGGCTACACCTTC.

The V gene is TRBV11-2, the J gene TRBJ2-1; tentative D call: TRBD2 (6 bases). Germline V gene lookup returns CDR1 SGHAT and CDR2 FQNNGV. The CDR3 has 16 residues. The V end was cut by 5 bases, the J end by 7 bases, with 21 bases between. The CDR3 bases are TGTGCCAGCAGCCTTCCCCGGGAGATGTGGTCTAATGAGCAGTTCTTC. This sequence encodes CASSLPREMWSNEQFF.

The rearrangement joins TRBV5-1 to TRBJ1-2; no clear D. CDR1 and CDR2 (germline): SGHRS, YFSETQ. The CDR3 runs 16 residues. V gave up 0 bases and J gave up 8 bases, with 20 bases separating them. Here the CDR3 reads CASSLAGTGMGIGYTF. The CDR3 DNA is TGCGCCAGCAGCTTGGCCGGAACGGGTATGGGTATCGGCTACACCTTC.